Presented here are 11 T cell receptor beta chains from one specimen sequenced in a study of monozygotic twins with inflammatory bowel disease. TCRdb reprocessed the 5' RACE reads; each CDR3 protein has one entry and no DNA is given. The table lists 400,000 or so distinct CDR3 sequences. Sequences were obtained from blood. The receptors originated from a human donor with ulcerative colitis or Crohn's disease, or a healthy co-twin of an affected twin (not recorded which).

This chain joins TRBV5-1 and TRBJ2-1; there is no DNA to check the TCRdb D call of TRBD2. This CDR3 has 14 residues. CDR1 SGHRS and CDR2 YFSETQ come from the germline V gene. This chain's CDR3 is CASSFLVAGDEQFF.

The CDR3 loop reads CSVGPPNTEETQYF. The rearrangement joins TRBV29-1 to TRBJ2-5; TCRdb names TRBD2, which stays unverified in the absence of DNA. CDR1 and CDR2 from the germline V gene are SQVTM and ANQGSEA. The CDR3 totals 14 residues. The entire variable domain, with the rest obtained from reference TRBV29-1 and TRBJ2-5, is as follows: SAVISQKPSRDICQRGTSLTIQCQVDSQVTMMFWYRQQPGQSLTLIATANQGSEATYESGFVIDKFPISRPNLTFSTLTVSNMSPEDSSIYLCSVGPPNTEETQYFGPGTRLLVL.

CDR3 protein: CSARLGMGYTF. The rearrangement links TRBV29-1 to TRBJ1-2. The CDR3 covers 11 residues. Germline CDR1 SQVTM, CDR2 ANQGSEA.

The J gene is TRBJ2-3, the V gene TRBV4-2; checking the TCRdb D call of TRBD2 is not possible without DNA. This CDR3 region has 16 residues. Germline V gene data show CDR1 as LGHNA and CDR2 as YNFKEQ. The CDR3 sequence is CASSPGLAGLTDTQYF.

The V and J genes are TRBV9 and TRBJ2-3. Germline assignment: CDR1 SGDLS and CDR2 YYNGEE. The CDR3 has 15 residues. The CDR3 sequence is CASSVGLAGTDTQYF.

This chain joins TRBV6-6 and TRBJ1-4. Germline assignment: CDR1 MNHNY and CDR2 SVGAGI (reference sequence). The CDR3 covers 14 residues. The CDR3 region is CASSYSTHAGKLFF.

The rearrangement uses TRBV29-1 and TRBJ1-1; TCRdb proposes TRBD1, but this gene call is untestable without DNA. The CDR3 loop spans 13 amino acids. Germline-derived CDR1 and CDR2 are SQVTM and ANQGSEA. CDR3 sequence reads: CSGVLQGGTEAFF.

V and J are TRBV12-3 or TRBV12-4 and TRBJ2-5; TCRdb lists TRBD1, though no DNA is available to test this call. The CDR3 has 14 amino acids. CDR3 sequence reads: CASSKTGIQETQYF.

The V and J genes are TRBV12-3 or TRBV12-4 and TRBJ1-2; the TCRdb call, TRBD1, lacks DNA for checking. This CDR3 has 14 amino acids. The CDR3 protein is CASSTLGQGNGYTF.

The CDR3 protein is CASSFGLAGPGEQYF. V and J are TRBV7-2 and TRBJ2-7; TCRdb proposes TRBD2, but this gene call is untestable without DNA. This CDR3 comprises 15 residues. Germline lookup yields CDR1 SGHTA and CDR2 FQGNSA.

The V call is TRBV7-9, the J call TRBJ1-6. The CDR3 totals 16 residues. Germline CDR1 reads SEHNR; CDR2 reads FQNEAQ (reference sequence). The CDR3 protein is CASSSQGGSYNSPLHF. Combining the CDR3 with reference TRBV7-9 and TRBJ1-6 gives the whole variable domain DTGVSQNPRHKITKRGQNVTFRCDPISEHNRLYWYRQTLGQGPEFLTYFQNEAQLEKSRLLSDRFSAERPKGSFSTLEIQRTEQGDSAMYLCASSSQGGSYNSPLHFGNGTRLTVT.